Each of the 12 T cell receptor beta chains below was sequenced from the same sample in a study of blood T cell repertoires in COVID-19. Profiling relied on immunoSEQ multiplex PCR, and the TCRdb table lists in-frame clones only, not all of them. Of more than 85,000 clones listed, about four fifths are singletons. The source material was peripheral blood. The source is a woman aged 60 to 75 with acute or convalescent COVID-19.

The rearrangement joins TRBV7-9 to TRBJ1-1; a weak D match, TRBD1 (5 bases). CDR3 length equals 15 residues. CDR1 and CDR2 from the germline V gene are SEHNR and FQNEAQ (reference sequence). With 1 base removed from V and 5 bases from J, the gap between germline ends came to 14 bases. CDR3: CASSLVLGELTEAFF. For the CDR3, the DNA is TGTGCCAGCAGCTTAGTTTTAGGGGAATTGACTGAAGCTTTCTTT.

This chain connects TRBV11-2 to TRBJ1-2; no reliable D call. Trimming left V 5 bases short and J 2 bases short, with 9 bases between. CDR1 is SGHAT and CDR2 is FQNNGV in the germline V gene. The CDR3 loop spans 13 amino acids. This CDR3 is CASSPSQNYGYTF. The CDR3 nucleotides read TGTGCCAGCAGCCCTAGCCAGAACTATGGCTACACCTTC.

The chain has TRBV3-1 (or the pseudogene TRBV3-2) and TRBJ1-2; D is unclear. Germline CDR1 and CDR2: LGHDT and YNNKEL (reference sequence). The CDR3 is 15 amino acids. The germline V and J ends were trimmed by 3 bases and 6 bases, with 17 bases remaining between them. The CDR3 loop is CASSHLSRHWDGYTF. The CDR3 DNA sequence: TGTGCCAGCAGCCACCTCTCAAGACATTGGGATGGCTACACCTTC.

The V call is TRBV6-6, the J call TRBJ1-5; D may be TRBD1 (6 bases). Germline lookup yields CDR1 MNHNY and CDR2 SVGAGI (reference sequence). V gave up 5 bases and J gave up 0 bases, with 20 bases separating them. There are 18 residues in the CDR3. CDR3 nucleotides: TGTGCCAGCAGTCCCTCACGAGACAGGAATTATAGCAATCAGCCCCAGCATTTT. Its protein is CASSPSRDRNYSNQPQHF.

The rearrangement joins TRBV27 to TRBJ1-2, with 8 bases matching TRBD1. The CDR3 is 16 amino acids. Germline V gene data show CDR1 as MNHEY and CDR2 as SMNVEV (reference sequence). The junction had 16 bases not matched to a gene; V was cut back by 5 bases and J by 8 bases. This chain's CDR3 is CASSRPGDRGFRGYTF. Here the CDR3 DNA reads TGTGCCAGCAGTAGGCCTGGAGACAGGGGCTTTCGGGGCTACACCTTC.

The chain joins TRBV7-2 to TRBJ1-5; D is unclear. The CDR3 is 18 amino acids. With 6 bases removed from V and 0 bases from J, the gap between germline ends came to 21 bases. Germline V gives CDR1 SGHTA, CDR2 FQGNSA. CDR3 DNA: TGTGCCAGCAGTCTTCTCCCGTCCCGTCCCTATAGCAATCAGCCCCAGCATTTT. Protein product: CASSLLPSRPYSNQPQHF. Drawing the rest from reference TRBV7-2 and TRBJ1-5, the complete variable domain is GAGVSQSPSNKVTEKGKDVELRCDPISGHTALYWYRQSLGQGLEFLIYFQGNSAPDKSGLPSDRFSAERTGGSVSTLTIQRTQQEDSAVYLCASSLLPSRPYSNQPQHFGDGTRLSIL.

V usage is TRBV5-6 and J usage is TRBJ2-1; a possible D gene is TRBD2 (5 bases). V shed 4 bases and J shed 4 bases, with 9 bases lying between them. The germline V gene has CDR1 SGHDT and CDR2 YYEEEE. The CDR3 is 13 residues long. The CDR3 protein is CASSLGNYNEQFF. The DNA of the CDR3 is TGTGCCAGCAGCCTCGGGAATTACAATGAGCAGTTCTTC.

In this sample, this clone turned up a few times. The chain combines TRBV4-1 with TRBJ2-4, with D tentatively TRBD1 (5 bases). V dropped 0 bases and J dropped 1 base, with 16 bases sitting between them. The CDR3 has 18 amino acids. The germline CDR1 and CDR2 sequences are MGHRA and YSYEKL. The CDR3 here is CASSQDPVGAGAKNIQYF. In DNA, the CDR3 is TGCGCCAGCAGCCAAGATCCCGTAGGGGCTGGTGCCAAAAACATTCAGTACTTC.

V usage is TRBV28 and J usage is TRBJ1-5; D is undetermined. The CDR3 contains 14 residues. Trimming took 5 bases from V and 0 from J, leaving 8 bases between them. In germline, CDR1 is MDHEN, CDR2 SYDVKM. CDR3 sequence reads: CASSPGNSNQPQHF. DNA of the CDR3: TGTGCCAGCAGTCCGGGGAATAGCAATCAGCCCCAGCATTTT.

The CDR3 spells CAISVNSGGAYEQYF. The CDR3 DNA is TGTGCCATCAGTGTGAATAGCGGGGGGGCCTACGAGCAGTACTTC. V and J are TRBV10-3 and TRBJ2-7; 11 nucleotides line up with TRBD2. The CDR3 is 15 residues long. Germline V gene sequence: CDR1 ENHRY, CDR2 SYGVKD. V shed 4 bases, J shed 2 bases, and the junction held 4 bases outside the gene matches.

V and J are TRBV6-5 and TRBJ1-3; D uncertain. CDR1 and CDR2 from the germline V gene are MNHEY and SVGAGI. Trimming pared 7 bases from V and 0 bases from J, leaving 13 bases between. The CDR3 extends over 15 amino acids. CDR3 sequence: CASKIEAISGNTIYF. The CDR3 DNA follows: TGTGCCAGCAAAATTGAGGCCATCTCTGGAAACACCATATATTTT.

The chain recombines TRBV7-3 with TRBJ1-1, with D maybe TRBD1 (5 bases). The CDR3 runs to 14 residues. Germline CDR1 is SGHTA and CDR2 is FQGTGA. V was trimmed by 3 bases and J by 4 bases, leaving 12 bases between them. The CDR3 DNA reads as TGTGCCAGCAGCTTCTCAGGGAGGACCACTGAAGCTTTCTTT. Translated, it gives CASSFSGRTTEAFF.